The rows below give T cell receptor beta chains drawn from one sample of a study of sequential checkpoint blockade in melanoma. The protocol was immunoSEQ multiplex PCR, while the TCRdb copy is restricted to in-frame clones and leaves out a portion. The table lists about 20,000 clones, 83% of them singletons. The sample was CD8+ T cells sorted from blood (inferred from file names), taken from a patient given nivolumab and ipilimumab in sequence. The receptors derive from a human donor with melanoma. The CDR3 runs from the conserved cysteine through the conserved F or W. Fields, in order: D gene, clone size, J gene, V gene, CDR3 protein, CDR3 DNA. A D gene is named only where the DNA matches it firmly. Not every row has a clone size; where given, it reads once, few, many or a size class.

D gene: TRBD2; clone size: NA; J gene: TRBJ2-1; V gene: TRBV6-6; CDR3 protein: CASSPEASGVGNEQFF; CDR3 DNA: TGTGCCAGCAGCCCGGAGGCTAGCGGGGTGGGCAATGAGCAGTTCTTC
D gene: TRBD1; clone size: once; J gene: TRBJ1-2; V gene: TRBV5-1; CDR3 protein: CASSVPPGGASPNYGYTF; CDR3 DNA: TGCGCCAGCAGCGTCCCTCCAGGGGGCGCTTCCCCTAACTATGGCTACACCTTC
D gene: TRBD2; clone size: NA; J gene: TRBJ2-1; V gene: TRBV6-5; CDR3 protein: CASSTSGSGYNEQFF; CDR3 DNA: TGTGCCAGCAGCACTAGCGGGAGCGGCTACAATGAGCAGTTCTTC
D gene: NA; clone size: few; J gene: TRBJ2-7; V gene: TRBV28; CDR3 protein: CASRLVSSYEQYF; CDR3 DNA: TGTGCCAGCAGACTCGTAAGCTCCTACGAGCAGTACTTC
D gene: NA; clone size: few; J gene: TRBJ1-3; V gene: TRBV28; CDR3 protein: CASSLLGTGDTIYF; CDR3 DNA: TGTGCCAGCAGTTTATTGGGCACCGGGGACACCATATATTTT
D gene: TRBD1; clone size: NA; J gene: TRBJ2-7; V gene: TRBV11-2; CDR3 protein: CASSLETGALYEQYF; CDR3 DNA: TGTGCCAGCAGCTTAGAAACAGGGGCCTTATACGAGCAGTACTTC
D gene: NA; clone size: once; J gene: TRBJ1-1; V gene: TRBV19; CDR3 protein: CASSMSGATEAFF; CDR3 DNA: TGTGCCAGTAGTATGTCAGGGGCCACTGAAGCTTTCTTT
D gene: TRBD1; clone size: NA; J gene: TRBJ1-2; V gene: TRBV6-5; CDR3 protein: CASSTTGEAGYTF; CDR3 DNA: TGTGCCAGCAGCACCACAGGGGAAGCGGGCTACACCTTC
D gene: NA; clone size: NA; J gene: TRBJ1-1; V gene: TRBV6-5; CDR3 protein: CASSYAPRDEAFF; CDR3 DNA: TGTGCCAGCAGTTATGCCCCCAGGGATGAAGCTTTCTTT
D gene: TRBD1; clone size: once; J gene: TRBJ2-1; V gene: TRBV7-6; CDR3 protein: CASSPDRVEQFF; CDR3 DNA: TGTGCCAGCAGCCCTGACAGGGTTGAGCAGTTCTTC
D gene: NA; clone size: NA; J gene: TRBJ1-2; V gene: TRBV6-5; CDR3 protein: CASSYSLWGTAYGYTF; CDR3 DNA: TGTGCCAGCAGTTACTCATTATGGGGGACTGCTTATGGCTACACCTTC
D gene: NA; clone size: NA; J gene: TRBJ2-1; V gene: TRBV15; CDR3 protein: CATSSRRGGNNEQFF; CDR3 DNA: TGTGCCACCAGCAGTCGGAGGGGGGGTAACAATGAGCAGTTCTTC
D gene: NA; clone size: NA; J gene: TRBJ2-1; V gene: TRBV6-5; CDR3 protein: CASSYSSAYSYNEQFF; CDR3 DNA: TGTGCCAGCAGTTACTCTAGCGCATACTCCTACAATGAGCAGTTCTTC
D gene: NA; clone size: NA; J gene: TRBJ1-4; V gene: TRBV30; CDR3 protein: CAWGRDTRIGGEKLFF; CDR3 DNA: TGTGCCTGGGGACGGGACACCCGGATAGGCGGTGAAAAACTGTTTTTT
D gene: NA; clone size: NA; J gene: TRBJ2-1; V gene: TRBV28; CDR3 protein: CASSLAGGNNEQFF; CDR3 DNA: TGTGCCAGCAGCCTCGCCGGGGGAAACAATGAGCAGTTCTTC
D gene: NA; clone size: once; J gene: TRBJ2-6; V gene: TRBV4-2; CDR3 protein: CASSQEGRTSGANVLTF; CDR3 DNA: TGTGCCAGCAGCCAAGAGGGGCGTACTTCTGGGGCCAACGTCCTGACTTTC
D gene: TRBD1; clone size: NA; J gene: TRBJ1-1; V gene: TRBV28; CDR3 protein: CASSLTYRGPGAEAFF; CDR3 DNA: TGTGCCAGCAGTTTAACTTACAGGGGGCCCGGGGCTGAAGCTTTCTTT
D gene: TRBD2; clone size: NA; J gene: TRBJ2-7; V gene: TRBV27; CDR3 protein: CASSLSSGPSYEQYF; CDR3 DNA: TGTGCCAGCAGTTTATCTAGCGGGCCGTCCTACGAGCAGTACTTC
D gene: NA; clone size: NA; J gene: TRBJ1-1; V gene: TRBV7-2; CDR3 protein: CASSLADREAFF; CDR3 DNA: TGTGCCAGCAGCTTAGCGGACAGAGAAGCTTTCTTT
D gene: NA; clone size: NA; J gene: TRBJ2-7; V gene: TRBV6-1; CDR3 protein: CASSALVRSYEQYF; CDR3 DNA: TGTGCCAGCAGTGCCCTAGTTCGGTCCTACGAGCAGTACTTC
D gene: TRBD2; clone size: NA; J gene: TRBJ2-7; V gene: TRBV9; CDR3 protein: CAGSATTSAPVEQYF; CDR3 DNA: TGTGCCGGCAGCGCGACGACTAGCGCCCCCGTCGAGCAGTACTTC
D gene: TRBD1; clone size: once; J gene: TRBJ2-2; V gene: TRBV28; CDR3 protein: CAGEPGQGVAGELFF; CDR3 DNA: TGTGCCGGGGAACCGGGACAGGGAGTAGCCGGGGAGCTGTTTTTT
D gene: NA; clone size: NA; J gene: TRBJ1-2; V gene: TRBV5-6; CDR3 protein: CASSLGGGTSYGYTF; CDR3 DNA: TGTGCCAGCAGCTTGGGAGGTGGGACAAGCTATGGCTACACCTTC
D gene: TRBD1; clone size: NA; J gene: TRBJ2-7; V gene: TRBV29-1; CDR3 protein: CSVELGTGEQYF; CDR3 DNA: TGCAGCGTTGAACTAGGGACAGGAGAGCAGTACTTC
D gene: NA; clone size: NA; J gene: TRBJ1-2; V gene: TRBV7-5; CDR3 protein: CARSLSARGKRIYGYTF; CDR3 DNA: TGTGCCAGAAGCTTAAGTGCGCGGGGCAAAAGGATCTATGGCTACACCTTC
D gene: TRBD1; clone size: NA; J gene: TRBJ2-7; V gene: TRBV13; CDR3 protein: CASSLEAGGFEQYF; CDR3 DNA: TGTGCCAGCAGCTTAGAGGCAGGGGGTTTTGAGCAGTACTTC